This T cell receptor (beta chain) is drawn from a study of metastatic and nonmetastatic thyroid tumors. About the research overall: Where malignant and benign thyroid patients were concerned, repertoires were compared across blood and tumor or nodule tissue.

V dropped 4 bases and J dropped 4 bases, with 9 bases sitting between them. CDR3 size: 12 residues. Germline values: CDR1 SGHTS, CDR2 YDEGEE. Overall study results and limits: Reportedly, malignant thyroid tumors had significantly higher TCR beta diversity than benign nodules, in blood and tumor.

This clone showed up many times. What it binds is not known. Given a much more abundant clone one base away, this may be a read error. This sample includes further DNA sequences coding for the same CDR3. Thyroid surgery had not been preceded by any treatment in any patient. In the authors' workflow: For papillary thyroid cancer, a distant-metastasis classifier was constructed from CDR3 differences observed across clinicopathological groups. TCRdb reprocessed the PCR reads via MiXCR. The V and J calls and clone size are TCRdb's, not the authors'. The sample lists about 25,000 clones, 19% seen once, with approximately 4.6% in the top ten.

The origin of this receptor is a male donor with papillary thyroid cancer or a benign thyroid nodule (not recorded which). Some clones in this sample may be carry-over from other donors' samples. The chain uses TRBV5-8 and TRBJ2-7, with D unresolved. The sequencing input was blood. Here the CDR3 DNA reads TGTGCCAGCAGCCTGATGTTATACGAGCAGTACTTC. Protein: CASSLMLYEQYF.